This TCR beta chain was recorded in a study of blood T cell repertoires in COVID-19 (dated by TCRdb to the early 2020s). About the full investigation: Samples from collaborators originated in the United States, Italy and Spain and spanned both the acute and convalescent phases of COVID-19. The sample metadata nearly always contained a de-identified subject ID, COVID-19 status, age in years and sex. The repertoires were released in a freely available public database intended as a resource for research on the immune response to SARS-CoV-2. The samples were drawn from the first 160 participants of the ongoing ImmuneRACE study and from roughly 1,300 subjects provided by 6 global collaborators. Subjects who had been exposed to COVID-19, were actively infected with it, or had recovered from it provided the deeply sampled blood TCRbeta repertoires that made up the dataset. The material from the prospective study consisted of cDNA or gDNA derived from T cells, B-cell-depleted T cells, or PBMCs. HLA class I and class II types, where available, came from metadata supplied by the sample provider rather than from assay-based typing. What the authors observed across the whole study: How much clinical and demographic metadata was included differed by source and by participant, and the metadata was provided uncurated.

Counted from cysteine to phenylalanine, this CDR3 has 16 amino acids. The sequence is cut down to CDR3 DNA, 48 bases in frame from base 1. CDR1 and CDR2, looked up from the germline V gene, are MNHEY and SVGEGT. V is reduced by 2 bases and J by 9 bases, leaving a spacing of 17 bases between them. TCRbeta CDR3 regions were amplified from genomic DNA using the immunoSEQ Assay, a bias-controlled multiplex PCR. In the original analysis: Within the assay, amplification of reference gene primers was used to estimate how many nucleated cells each sample contained. Sequence reads were collapsed and filtered to measure the absolute abundance of every unique TCRbeta CDR3 rearrangement. For each sample, productive Simpson clonality was calculated by taking the square root of Simpson's diversity index across productive rearrangements. What TCRdb holds here is the immuneACCESS table cut down to in-frame rearrangements. Part of the clones is not present; checked against another copy, under half of the missing clones reflect an unresolved V gene, and the others are unexplained. V, J and clone size reflect that table, while D and trimming were determined from the DNA. The table for this sample lists around 40,000 clones; around four fifths of them were counted only once. The leading ten clones occupy 38% of the sample.

As to this clone: Its recognized antigen is unknown. One base away there is no much larger clone; base qualities are not given.

Whole blood was collected in K2EDTA tubes by collaborating institutions according to the institutions' own protocols. Collaborator samples were shipped for TCRbeta analysis as frozen whole blood, isolated PBMCs, or DNA extracted from either sample type. The sequenced sample consisted of peripheral blood. This clonotype originated in a man at least 80 years old with active or convalescent COVID-19. The chain is made from TRBV6-2 or TRBV6-3 and TRBJ1-6; a tentative D call is TRBD1 (5 bases match). Here is the DNA: TGTGCCAGCAGTTACATGGGACTCTCATACGGTTCACCCCTCCACTTT. It codes for CASSYMGLSYGSPLHF.